This TCR beta chain was captured in a study of cytomegalovirus exposure and HLA in healthy donors. About the research overall: Earlier work reported approximately 110 million unique TCR beta sequences from about 190 million T cells.

In its sample, this clone was seen a few times. PCR was performed using 60 Vbeta and 13 Jbeta primers. Profiling relied on immunoSEQ multiplex PCR, and the TCRdb table lists in-frame clones only, not all of them. Of approximately 150,000 clones listed, around four fifths are singletons. This CDR3 region has 13 residues. Trimming took off 4 bases at V and 4 bases at J, with 5 bases between the two ends. The germline V gene encodes CDR1 SGHDN and CDR2 FVKESK. Sequencing input: PBMCs. V usage is TRBV14 and J usage is TRBJ2-6, with no clear D. This sequence was found in a female donor in good health and CMV-seronegative. This chain's CDR3 is CASSLLGANVLTF. CDR3 sequence (DNA): TGTGCCAGCAGCCTCCTAGGGGCCAACGTCCTGACTTTC.